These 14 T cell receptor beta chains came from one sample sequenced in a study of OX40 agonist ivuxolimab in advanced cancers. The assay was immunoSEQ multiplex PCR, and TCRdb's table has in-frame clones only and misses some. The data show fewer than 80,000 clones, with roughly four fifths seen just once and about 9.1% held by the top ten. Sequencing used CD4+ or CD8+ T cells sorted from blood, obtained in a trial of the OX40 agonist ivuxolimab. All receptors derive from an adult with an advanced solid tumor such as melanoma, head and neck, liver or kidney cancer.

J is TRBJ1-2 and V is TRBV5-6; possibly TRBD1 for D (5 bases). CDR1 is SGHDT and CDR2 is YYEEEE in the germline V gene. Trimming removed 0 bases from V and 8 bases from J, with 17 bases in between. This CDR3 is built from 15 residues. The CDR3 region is CASSLGQTGTRGYTF. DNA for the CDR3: TGTGCCAGCAGCTTGGGACAAACTGGGACTAGGGGCTACACCTTC.

CDR3 residues: CASSQVLIGSYEQYF. DNA for the CDR3: TGCGCCAGCAGCCAAGTATTAATCGGTTCCTACGAGCAGTACTTC. The gene calls are TRBV4-1 and TRBJ2-7; D ambiguous. The CDR3 covers 15 residues. V lost 1 base and J lost 1, with 11 bases in between. Germline V gene data show CDR1 as MGHRA and CDR2 as YSYEKL.

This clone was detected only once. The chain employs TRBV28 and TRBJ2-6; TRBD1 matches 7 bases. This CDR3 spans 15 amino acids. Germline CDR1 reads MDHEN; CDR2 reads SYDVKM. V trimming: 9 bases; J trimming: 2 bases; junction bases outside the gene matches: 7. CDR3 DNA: TGTGCCAGTTCCCCAGGGGGTACTGGGGCCAACGTCCTGACTTTC. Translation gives CASSPGGTGANVLTF.

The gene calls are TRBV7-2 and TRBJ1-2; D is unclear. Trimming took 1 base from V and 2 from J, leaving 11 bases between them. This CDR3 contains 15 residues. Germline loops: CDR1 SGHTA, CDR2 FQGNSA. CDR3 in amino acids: CASSLGVEGNYGYTF. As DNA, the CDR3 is TGTGCCAGCAGCTTAGGGGTCGAAGGGAACTATGGCTACACCTTC.

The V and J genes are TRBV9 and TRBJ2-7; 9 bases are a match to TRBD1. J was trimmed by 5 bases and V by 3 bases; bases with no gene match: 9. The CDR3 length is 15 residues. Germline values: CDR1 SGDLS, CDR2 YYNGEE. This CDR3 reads CASSGGGQGSNEQYF. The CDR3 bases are TGTGCCAGCAGCGGGGGAGGACAGGGGAGCAACGAGCAGTACTTC.

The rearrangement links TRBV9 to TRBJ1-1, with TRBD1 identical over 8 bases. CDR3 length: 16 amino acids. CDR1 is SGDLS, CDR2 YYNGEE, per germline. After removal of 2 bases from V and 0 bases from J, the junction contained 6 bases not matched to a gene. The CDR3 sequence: CASSVGQGAVNTEAFF. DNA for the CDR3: TGTGCCAGCAGCGTGGGGCAGGGGGCCGTGAACACTGAAGCTTTCTTT.

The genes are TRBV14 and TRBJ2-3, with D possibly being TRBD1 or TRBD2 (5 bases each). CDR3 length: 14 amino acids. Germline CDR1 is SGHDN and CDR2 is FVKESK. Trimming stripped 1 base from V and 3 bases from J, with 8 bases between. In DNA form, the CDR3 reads TGTGCCAGCAGCCAAGTTGGGGGAACAGATACGCAGTATTTT. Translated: CASSQVGGTDTQYF.

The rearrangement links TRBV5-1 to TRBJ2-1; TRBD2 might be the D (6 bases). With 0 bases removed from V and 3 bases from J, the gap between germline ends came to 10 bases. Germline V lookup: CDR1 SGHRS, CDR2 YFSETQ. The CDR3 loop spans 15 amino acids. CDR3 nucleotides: TGCGCCAGCAGCTTGGCCCCGGGGGACTACAATGAGCAGTTCTTC. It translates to CASSLAPGDYNEQFF.

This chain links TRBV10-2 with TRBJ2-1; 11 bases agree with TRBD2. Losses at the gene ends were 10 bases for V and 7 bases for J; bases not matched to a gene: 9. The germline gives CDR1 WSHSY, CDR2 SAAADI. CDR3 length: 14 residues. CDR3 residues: CAIGGASGGNEQFF. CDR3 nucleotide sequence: TGCGCCATAGGCGGGGCTAGCGGGGGGAATGAGCAGTTCTTC.

CDR3 coding DNA: TGTGCCAGCAGCGTACGGGGGGCTGCGAACACCGGGGAGCTGTTTTTT. Its translation is CASSVRGAANTGELFF. The V and J genes are TRBV9 and TRBJ2-2, with D tentatively TRBD2 (7 bases). Germline loops: CDR1 SGDLS, CDR2 YYNGEE. The V and J ends lost 1 base and 0 bases respectively, with 10 bases between them. CDR3 length: 16 residues.

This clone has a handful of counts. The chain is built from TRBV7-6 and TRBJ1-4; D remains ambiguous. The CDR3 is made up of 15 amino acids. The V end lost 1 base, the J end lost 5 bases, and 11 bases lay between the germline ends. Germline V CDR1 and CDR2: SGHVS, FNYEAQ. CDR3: CASSLGNSLNEKLFF. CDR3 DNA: TGTGCCAGCAGCTTAGGGAACAGCTTAAATGAAAAACTGTTTTTT.

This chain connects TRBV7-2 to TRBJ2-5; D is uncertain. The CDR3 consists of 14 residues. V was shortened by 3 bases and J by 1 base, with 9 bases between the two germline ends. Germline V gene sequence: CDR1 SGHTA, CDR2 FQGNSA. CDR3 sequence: CASSFRHGQETQYF. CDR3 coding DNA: TGTGCCAGCAGCTTCAGACACGGCCAAGAGACCCAGTACTTC.

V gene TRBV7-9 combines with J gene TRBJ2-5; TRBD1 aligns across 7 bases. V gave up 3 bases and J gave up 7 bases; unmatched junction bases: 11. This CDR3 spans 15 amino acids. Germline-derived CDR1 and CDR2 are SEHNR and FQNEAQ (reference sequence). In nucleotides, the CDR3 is TGTGCCAGCAGCTTTCAAGGGACAGTCCCGGGGACCCAGTACTTC. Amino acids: CASSFQGTVPGTQYF. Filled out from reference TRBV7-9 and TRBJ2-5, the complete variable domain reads DTGVSQNPRHKITKRGQNVTFRCDPISEHNRLYWYRQTLGQGPEFLTYFQNEAQLEKSRLLSDRFSAERPKGSFSTLEIQRTEQGDSAMYLCASSFQGTVPGTQYFGPGTRLLVL.

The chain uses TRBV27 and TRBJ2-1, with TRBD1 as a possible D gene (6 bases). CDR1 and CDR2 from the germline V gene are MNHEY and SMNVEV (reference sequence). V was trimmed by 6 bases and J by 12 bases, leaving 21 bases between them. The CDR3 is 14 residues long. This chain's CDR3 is CASSVRGISLGQFF. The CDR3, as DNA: TGTGCCAGCAGCGTGAGGGGGATTTCCCTAGGGCAGTTCTTC.